The rows below give T cell receptor beta chains drawn from one sample of a study of HIV-infected patients and healthy controls. From the 5' RACE reads, TCRdb called clonotypes with MiXCR, one entry per CDR3 protein. This sample has more than 15,000 distinct CDR3 sequences; around 8.3% occur once, and the top ten carry 6.5%. Material for sequencing was blood. The receptors were sampled from an adult in good health. The CDR3 runs from the conserved cysteine through the conserved F or W. The D gene is left open where the match is weak. Not every row has a clone size; where given, it reads once, few, many or a size class.

j_call	v_call	clone_size	d_call	cdr3_length	cdr3_nt	cdr3_aa
TRBJ1-1	TRBV20-1	many	NA	12	TGCAGTGCTACGAAACGGGTCCTCGAAGCTTTCTTT	CSATKRVLEAFF
TRBJ2-1	TRBV18	many	TRBD2	14	TGTGCCAGCTCTCTTCCACTAGCGGTTGATGAGCAGTTCTTC	CASSLPLAVDEQFF
TRBJ1-1	TRBV5-1	many	NA	14	TGCGCCAGCAGCTTGGAAGGAGGGAGGGCTGAAGCTTTCTTT	CASSLEGGRAEAFF
TRBJ2-3	TRBV24-1	many	NA	14	TGTGCCACCAGTGATCAGCGGGCCACAGATACGCAGTATTTT	CATSDQRATDTQYF
TRBJ2-3	TRBV7-2	NA	NA	12	TGTGCCAGCAGCTTTCAGGCCAGTACGCAGTATTTT	CASSFQASTQYF
TRBJ2-2	TRBV11-2	NA	NA	17	TGTGCCAGCAGTCAAACTCGGAGCGGAGCGAACACCGGGGAGCTGTTTTTT	CASSQTRSGANTGELFF
TRBJ2-3	TRBV11-2	many	NA	14	TGTGCCAGCAGCTCGCGACAGGAGGGGGATACGCAGTATTTT	CASSSRQEGDTQYF
TRBJ2-5	TRBV20-1	many	TRBD2	16	TGCAGTGCTAGAGAGGGACTAGCGGGAGAAACGGAGACCCAGTACTTC	CSAREGLAGETETQYF
TRBJ2-3	TRBV29-1	many	NA	14	TGCAGCGTTGATAGGGGGAGCGTCACAGATACGCAGTATTTT	CSVDRGSVTDTQYF
TRBJ2-3	TRBV5-4	many	TRBD2	17	TGTGCCAGCAGCTTGTCGGGCGGGAGAGAAACCACAGATACGCAGTATTTT	CASSLSGGRETTDTQYF
TRBJ2-3	TRBV3-1	NA	TRBD2	16	TGTGCCAGCAGTCTTTGGACTAGCGGAGACACAGATACGCAGTATTTT	CASSLWTSGDTDTQYF
TRBJ2-5	TRBV2	medium-sized	NA	14	TGTGCCAGCAGTGCCTCCAGAAGCGAAGAGACCCAGTACTTC	CASSASRSEETQYF
TRBJ2-3	TRBV20-1	NA	NA	14	TGCAGTGCCGAAAGGGGGGGCGCGACAGATACGCAGTATTTT	CSAERGGATDTQYF
TRBJ2-1	TRBV20-1	NA	TRBD2	17	TGCAGTGCTAGGGCCCCCGGGACTAGCGGGAGTAGTGGTGAGCAGTTCTTC	CSARAPGTSGSSGEQFF
TRBJ2-6	TRBV24-1	many	NA	16	TGTGCCACTAGTGAGGGACTGCGCTCTGGGGCCAACGTCCTGACTTTC	CATSEGLRSGANVLTF
TRBJ2-1	TRBV5-1	many	TRBD2	15	TGCGCCAGCAGCGAGACTAGCGGGGTAAACAATGAGCAGTTCTTC	CASSETSGVNNEQFF
TRBJ1-2	TRBV14	medium-sized	NA	15	TGTGCCAGCAGCCCCTCCCCGTCCGGCGGCTATGGCTACACCTTC	CASSPSPSGGYGYTF
TRBJ2-3	TRBV20-1	medium-sized	TRBD2	15	TGCAGTGCTAGTGGGGCTAGCGGACTCACAGATACGCAGTATTTT	CSASGASGLTDTQYF
TRBJ1-5	TRBV28	medium-sized	NA	15	TGTGCCAGCAGTTTATTTCGGGGTAGGAATCAGCCCCAGCATTTT	CASSLFRGRNQPQHF
TRBJ2-6	TRBV14	many	NA	16	TGTGCCAGCAGCCGAATTGCAGGCTCTGGGGCCAACGTCCTGACTTTC	CASSRIAGSGANVLTF
TRBJ2-3	TRBV30	many	NA	11	TGTGCCTGGATGGAAGGAGGTACGCAGTATTTT	CAWMEGGTQYF
TRBJ2-3	TRBV20-1	few	NA	14	TGCAGTGCTAGAGATTGGGGGGGCACAGATACGCAGTATTTT	CSARDWGGTDTQYF
TRBJ2-7	TRBV29-1	medium-sized	TRBD1	14	TGCAGCGTTGTTCGGGACAGGGTTTCCTACGAGCAGTACTTC	CSVVRDRVSYEQYF
TRBJ1-5	TRBV19	many	TRBD1	15	TGTGCCAGTAGTACTCTCCAGGGGGGCGATCAGCCCCAGCATTTT	CASSTLQGGDQPQHF
TRBJ2-7	TRBV7-8	many	TRBD2	17	TGTGCCAGCAGACCTGATAACCGGACTAGCGGGCCCTACGAGCAGTACTTC	CASRPDNRTSGPYEQYF
TRBJ2-7	TRBV9	NA	NA	14	TGTGCCAGCAGCGGTTCCGGGAGTCTCTACGAGCAGTACTTC	CASSGSGSLYEQYF
TRBJ2-7	TRBV27	medium-sized	NA	12	TGTGCCAGCAGCCCGGGCCTTTACGAGCAGTACTTC	CASSPGLYEQYF
TRBJ2-1	TRBV11-2	many	NA	14	TGTGCCAGCAGCCCCATGCGCTCCTACAATGAGCAGTTCTTC	CASSPMRSYNEQFF
TRBJ1-1	TRBV29-1	many	TRBD1	12	TGCAGCGTTGAAGTGCGGGACAGAGAAGCTTTCTTT	CSVEVRDREAFF
TRBJ2-1	TRBV29-1	many	NA	15	TGCAGCGTTGAAGATCCGGGGGAGAAATACAATGAGCAGTTCTTC	CSVEDPGEKYNEQFF
TRBJ1-2	TRBV28	medium-sized	TRBD1	14	TGTGCCAGCAGTGTGGACAGGGGCAAAGACGGCTACACCTTC	CASSVDRGKDGYTF
TRBJ2-2	TRBV4-1	many	NA	16	TGCGCCAGCAGCCAAGGTCCCCTCAGGGGTGCCGGGGAGCTGTTTTTT	CASSQGPLRGAGELFF
TRBJ2-1	TRBV3-1	many	TRBD2	15	TGTGCCAGCAGCCAAGGCCCGGGGGGGCAGGATGAGCAGTTCTTC	CASSQGPGGQDEQFF
TRBJ1-6	TRBV6-5	many	TRBD1	14	TGTGCCAGCAGCAGGAGAATACAGGGGTCACCCCTCCACTTT	CASSRRIQGSPLHF
TRBJ2-5	TRBV4-1	many	NA	11	TGCGCCAGCAGCCAAGAGAAGACCCAGTACTTC	CASSQEKTQYF
TRBJ2-7	TRBV3-1	NA	TRBD1	17	TGTGCCAGCAGCCAAAGGGACAGGGGCAGGTTCCTTTACGAGCAGTACTTC	CASSQRDRGRFLYEQYF
TRBJ2-3	TRBV12-3/TRBV12-4	medium-sized	TRBD2	15	TGTGCCAGCAGCCCTGGGACTAGCGTTTCAGATACGCAGTATTTT	CASSPGTSVSDTQYF
TRBJ2-1	TRBV20-1	NA	TRBD2	16	TGCAGTGCTAGACCGACTAGCGGGAGATCCTACAATGAGCAGTTCTTC	CSARPTSGRSYNEQFF
TRBJ2-2	TRBV14	many	NA	14	TGTGCCAGCAGAAAAAACGGGAACACCGGGGAGCTGTTTTTT	CASRKNGNTGELFF
TRBJ2-7	TRBV28	NA	TRBD1	14	TGTGCCAGCAGTTCCCGACAGGGAAAATGCGAGCAGTACTTC	CASSSRQGKCEQYF
TRBJ2-1	TRBV7-8	many	TRBD1	15	TGTGCCAGCAGCTTAGACAGGGGAAATTGGAATGAGCAGTTCTTC	CASSLDRGNWNEQFF
TRBJ2-1	TRBV5-5	NA	NA	13	TGTGCCAGCAGCTTGGAACCGTTCAATGAGCAGTTCTTC	CASSLEPFNEQFF
TRBJ2-1	TRBV7-8	NA	TRBD2	16	TGTGCCAGCAGCCTCCTTGGACTAGCGAGGTTCAATGAGCAGTTCTTC	CASSLLGLARFNEQFF
TRBJ2-1	TRBV2	many	TRBD2	17	TGTGCCAGCAGTGAACAGGCGGTAGCGGGAGGAGGGAATGAGCAGTTCTTC	CASSEQAVAGGGNEQFF
TRBJ2-2	TRBV6-1	many	NA	14	TGTGCCAGCAGCCTCGACTTAAACACCGGGGAGCTGTTTTTT	CASSLDLNTGELFF
TRBJ2-7	TRBV11-2	many	NA	11	TGTGCCAGCAGCAGTAGTGTCGAGCAGTACTTC	CASSSSVEQYF
TRBJ2-3	TRBV19	many	NA	14	TGTGCCAGTAGTATCCGCCAAGCCATAGATACGCAGTATTTT	CASSIRQAIDTQYF
TRBJ1-2	TRBV6-4	NA	TRBD1	18	TGTGCCAGCAGTTACTATACCGGGACAGGGAAGAAGGACTATGGCTACACCTTC	CASSYYTGTGKKDYGYTF
TRBJ2-4	TRBV5-5	medium-sized	NA	23	TGTGCCAGCAGCTTCCCGACACCCGGGGTTTCAGGACGCGTGGAATTAGCCAAAAACATTCAGTACTTC	CASSFPTPGVSGRVELAKNIQYF
TRBJ2-5	TRBV5-1	many	NA	13	TGCGCCAGCAGAGGAGGGAGCCGAGAGACCCAGTACTTC	CASRGGSRETQYF
TRBJ2-1	TRBV4-1	many	TRBD1	17	TGCGCCAGCAGCCCCCTTCCGGGACAGGGGGCCTACAATGAGCAGTTCTTC	CASSPLPGQGAYNEQFF
TRBJ2-3	TRBV20-1	medium-sized	TRBD2	15	TGCAGTGAGGGGACTAGCGGGAGGAGGACAGATACGCAGTATTTT	CSEGTSGRRTDTQYF
TRBJ1-1	TRBV5-4	few	NA	17	TGTGCCAGCAGCTTTAGTCCGGGACCGCGACTCGGGACTGAAGCTTTCTTT	CASSFSPGPRLGTEAFF
TRBJ2-2	TRBV20-1	few	TRBD2	16	TGCAGTGCTAAAATCCGGACTAGCGGGGACACCGGGGAGCTGTTTTTT	CSAKIRTSGDTGELFF
TRBJ2-6	TRBV29-1	many	NA	17	TGCAGCGTTTCATCCCAGGGTTTGAGCGCTGGGGCCAACGTCCTGACTTTC	CSVSSQGLSAGANVLTF
TRBJ2-1	TRBV3-1	NA	TRBD2	16	TGTGCCAGCAGCCCAGGCCAAGGACTAGCCTACAATGAGCAGTTCTTC	CASSPGQGLAYNEQFF
TRBJ2-3	TRBV12-3/TRBV12-4	many	TRBD2	16	TGTGCCAGCAGTTTGTCTAGCGGATCTAGCACAGATACGCAGTATTTT	CASSLSSGSSTDTQYF